This TCR beta chain came from a study of CD8+ T cells in alopecia areata. V shed 0 bases and J shed 6 bases, with 18 bases lying between them. Germline values: CDR1 LGHNT, CDR2 FRNRAP. This CDR3 spans 17 amino acids. Isolated RNA was reverse transcribed into cDNA used as the sequencing template. The protocol was immunoSEQ multiplex PCR, while the TCRdb copy is restricted to in-frame clones and leaves out a portion. This sample has approximately 110,000 clones, with roughly 56% found just once. With regard to this clone: The antigen remains undetermined.

Treatment of the sample: oral pan-JAK inhibitor, 5-10 mg twice daily. Both CD4+ and CD8+ T cells were separated by sorting PBMCs. Study-level points and caveats: Possibly as an HLA-related effect, TCR sharing across patients appeared less clear than in mice.

Specimen: CD4+ T cells sorted from blood, collected at week 24, from a patient treated with tofacitinib. V usage is TRBV12-5 and J usage is TRBJ2-1; weak D call: TRBD1 (5 bases). The receptor was isolated from a human donor with alopecia areata. The CDR3 nucleotides are TGTGCTAGTGGTTTGGTACTCGGACCCTCAGGGCTCAATGAGCAGTTCTTC. This codes for CASGLVLGPSGLNEQFF. The full variable domain, in which reference TRBV12-5 and TRBJ2-1 provide the parts outside the CDR3, is DARVTQTPRHKVTEMGQEVTMRCQPILGHNTVFWYRQTMMQGLELLAYFRNRAPLDDSGMPKDRFSAEMPDATLATLKIQPSEPRDSAVYFCASGLVLGPSGLNEQFFGPGTRLTVL.